This TCR beta chain is drawn from a study of regulatory T cells in long-lasting Graves disease. The CDR3 spans 14 residues. With 6 bases clipped from V and 7 bases from J, the junction kept 6 bases outside the gene matches. Germline V gene lookup returns CDR1 MNHEY and CDR2 SMNVEV (reference sequence). Specified time point: newly diagnosed GD, antithyroid drugs for less than 3 months. The TCR library was prepared using RNA isolated from PBMCs. TCR beta libraries were built with iRepertoire HTBI primers and Arm-PCR of CDR3 regions. TCRdb ran MiXCR on the multiplex PCR reads and lists one entry per CDR3 protein. The sample lists approximately 560,000 distinct CDR3 sequences, about 16% occurring once. This clonotype was seen ten or more times. Separately, the same data were catalogued under a study of T cells in Graves' hyperthyroidism and ophthalmopathy.

The sample here was peripheral blood mononuclear cells (PBMCs), taken at new diagnosis, from a patient treated with antithyroid drugs. This sequence was found in a man aged 18-30 years with Graves disease. This chain joins TRBV27 and TRBJ1-2, with 12 bases that match TRBD1. CDR3 nucleotide sequence: TGTGCCAGCAGGAAGGGACAGGGGGCTGGTGGCTACACCTTC. This gives the protein CASRKGQGAGGYTF.